The source of this TCR beta chain is a study of PD-1 blockade in classical Hodgkin lymphoma. As for the study in general: Intravenous nivolumab at 3 mg/kg was given to patients every 2 weeks. Overall study results and limits: In CD4+ cells, TCR diversity went up significantly by C4D1, but in CD8+ cells it did not. Healthy donors reportedly exceeded newly diagnosed patients in baseline TCR diversity.

TCRdb's table, derived via immunoSEQ multiplex PCR, lists solely in-frame clones and lacks some. The data contain around 20,000 clones, 86% of them seen just once; the ten biggest clones take up roughly 13%. CDR1 MNHEY and CDR2 SVGAGI come from the germline V gene. V trimming: 5 bases; J trimming: 5 bases; junction bases outside the gene matches: 8. This CDR3 comprises 14 residues. All patients relapsed after autologous stem cell transplantation, and brentuximab vedotin exposure varied. As to this clone: Its antigen is not known.

The chain recombines TRBV6-5 with TRBJ1-2; 7 bases map to TRBD1. The sequenced sample was peripheral blood mononuclear cells (PBMCs), obtained before the second cycle of nivolumab. The sequence derives from a human donor with classical Hodgkin lymphoma. The CDR3 DNA is TGTGCCAGCAGTCCTCAGGGGGGAAGTTATGGCTACACCTTC. Translated, it gives CASSPQGGSYGYTF.